This TCR beta chain was documented in a study of regulatory T cells in long-lasting Graves disease. This clonotype was seen a few times. TCR beta libraries were built with iRepertoire HTBI primers and Arm-PCR of CDR3 regions. TCRdb redid the calling of the multiplex PCR reads with MiXCR, one entry per CDR3 protein. The sample records a few hundred thousand distinct CDR3 sequences, around 23% being singletons. This sample's time point: persistent/refractory GD, antithyroid drugs over 5 years with positive TRAb. The authors made the TCR library using RNA they extracted from PBMCs. Graves' disease diagnoses followed American Thyroid Association guidelines. Patients were from an endocrinology department in Xi'an, China. Germline V CDR1 and CDR2: LNHNV, YYDKDF (reference sequence). CDR3 length: 14 amino acids. Trimming removed 5 bases from V and 7 bases from J; junction bases left unmatched: 8.

This chain links TRBV15 with TRBJ1-2; 9 nucleotides line up with TRBD1. The clonotype originates from a woman between 35 and 50 years old with Graves disease. This material consisted of peripheral blood mononuclear cells (PBMCs), taken when the disease was refractory, from a patient treated with antithyroid drugs. In nucleotides, the CDR3 is TGTGCCACCAGCGGCCCCGGGACAGGGAGTGGCTACACCTTC. Its translation is CATSGPGTGSGYTF.